This T cell receptor beta chain was recorded in a study of cytomegalovirus exposure and HLA in healthy donors. As for this clone: What it binds is not known.

Clones were read by immunoSEQ multiplex PCR, and TCRdb kept only the in-frame ones, dropping some. In the table there are more than 110,000 clones, roughly 90% of which are singletons. Study-wide results and limits: The authors enumerated 150 to 200 TCR beta chains as linked to cytomegalovirus.

The CDR3 is 11 amino acids. V was trimmed by 5 bases and J by 2 bases, leaving 2 bases between them. The germline gives CDR1 SEHNR, CDR2 FQNEAQ (reference sequence). Material: PBMCs. The chain employs TRBV7-9 and TRBJ2-3; no firm D call. This clonotype was sampled from a man aged 18 to 35 in good health and CMV-seronegative. CDR3 region: CASSHTDTQYF. CDR3 nucleotide sequence: TGTGCCAGCAGCCACACAGATACGCAGTATTTT.